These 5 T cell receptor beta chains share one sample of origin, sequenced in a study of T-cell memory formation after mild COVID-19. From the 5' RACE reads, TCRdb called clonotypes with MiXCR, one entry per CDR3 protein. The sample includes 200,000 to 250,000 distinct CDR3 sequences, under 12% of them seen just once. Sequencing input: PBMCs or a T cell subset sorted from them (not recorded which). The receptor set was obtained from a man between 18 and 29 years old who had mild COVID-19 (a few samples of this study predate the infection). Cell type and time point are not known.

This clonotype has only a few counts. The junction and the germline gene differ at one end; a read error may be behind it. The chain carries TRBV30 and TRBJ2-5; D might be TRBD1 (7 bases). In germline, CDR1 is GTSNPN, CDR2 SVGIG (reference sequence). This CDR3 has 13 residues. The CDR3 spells CAWSVGGTETQHF. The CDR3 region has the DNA TGTGCCTGGAGTGTCGGAGGGACAGAGACCCAGCACTTC.

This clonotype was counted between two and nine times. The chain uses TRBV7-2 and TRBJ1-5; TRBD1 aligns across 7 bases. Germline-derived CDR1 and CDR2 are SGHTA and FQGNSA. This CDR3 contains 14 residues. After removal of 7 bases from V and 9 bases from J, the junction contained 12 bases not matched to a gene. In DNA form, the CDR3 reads TGTGCCAGCAACGACAGGGCCGGCCCGGCGCCCCAGCATTTT. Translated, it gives CASNDRAGPAPQHF.

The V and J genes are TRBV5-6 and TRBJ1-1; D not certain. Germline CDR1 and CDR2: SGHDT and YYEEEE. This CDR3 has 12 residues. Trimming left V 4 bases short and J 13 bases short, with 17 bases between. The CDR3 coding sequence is TGTGCCAGCAGCATCTTGACGACGAGGAATTTCTTT. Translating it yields CASSILTTRNFF.

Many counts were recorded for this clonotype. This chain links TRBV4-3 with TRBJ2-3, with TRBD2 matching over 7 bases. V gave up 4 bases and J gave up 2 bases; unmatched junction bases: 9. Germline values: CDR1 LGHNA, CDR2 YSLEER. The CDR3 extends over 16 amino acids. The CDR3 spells CASSLRGGGVTDTQYF. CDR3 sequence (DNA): TGCGCCAGCAGCCTTAGAGGCGGGGGAGTCACAGATACGCAGTATTTT.

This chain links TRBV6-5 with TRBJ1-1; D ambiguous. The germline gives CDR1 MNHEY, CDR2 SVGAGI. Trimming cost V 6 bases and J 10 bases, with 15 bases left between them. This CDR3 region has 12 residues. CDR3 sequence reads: CASSSLHLGAFF. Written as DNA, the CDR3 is TGTGCCAGCAGCTCGTTACATTTGGGAGCTTTCTTT.